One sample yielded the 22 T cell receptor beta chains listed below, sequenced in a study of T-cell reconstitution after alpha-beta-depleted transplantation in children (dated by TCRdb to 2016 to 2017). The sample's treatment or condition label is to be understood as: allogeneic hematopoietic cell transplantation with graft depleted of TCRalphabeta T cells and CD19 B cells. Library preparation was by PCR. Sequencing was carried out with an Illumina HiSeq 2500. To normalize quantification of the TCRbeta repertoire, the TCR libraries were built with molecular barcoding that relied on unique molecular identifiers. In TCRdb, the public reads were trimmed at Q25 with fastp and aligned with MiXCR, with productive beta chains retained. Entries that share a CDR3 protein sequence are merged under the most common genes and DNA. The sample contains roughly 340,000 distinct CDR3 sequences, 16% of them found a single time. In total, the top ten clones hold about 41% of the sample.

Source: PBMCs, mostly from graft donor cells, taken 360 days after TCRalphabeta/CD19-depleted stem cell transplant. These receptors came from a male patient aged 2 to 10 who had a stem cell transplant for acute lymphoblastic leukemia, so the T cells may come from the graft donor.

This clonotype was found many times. CDR3 residues: CSVARDYSPEQFF. CDR3 sequence (DNA): TGCAGCGTGGCCCGGGACTACTCTCCTGAGCAGTTCTTC. The chain uses TRBV29-1 and TRBJ2-1; 7 nucleotides align to TRBD2. The germline gives CDR1 SQVTM, CDR2 ANQGSEA. V dropped 6 bases and J dropped 9; count of bases not matched to a gene: 11. The CDR3 covers 13 residues.

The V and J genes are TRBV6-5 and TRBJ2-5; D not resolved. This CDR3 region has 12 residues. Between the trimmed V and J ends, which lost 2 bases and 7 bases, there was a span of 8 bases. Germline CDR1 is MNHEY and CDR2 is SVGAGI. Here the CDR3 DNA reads TGTGCCAGCAGTTACCGGGTTGGGACCCAGTACTTC. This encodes CASSYRVGTQYF.

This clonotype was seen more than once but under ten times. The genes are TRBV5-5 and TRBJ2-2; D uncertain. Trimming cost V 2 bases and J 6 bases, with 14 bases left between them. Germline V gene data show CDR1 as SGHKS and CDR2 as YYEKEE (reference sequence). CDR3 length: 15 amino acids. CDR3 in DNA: TGTGCCAGCAGCTTCCAGGCACCTAGGGCCGGGGAGCTGTTTTTT. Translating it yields CASSFQAPRAGELFF.

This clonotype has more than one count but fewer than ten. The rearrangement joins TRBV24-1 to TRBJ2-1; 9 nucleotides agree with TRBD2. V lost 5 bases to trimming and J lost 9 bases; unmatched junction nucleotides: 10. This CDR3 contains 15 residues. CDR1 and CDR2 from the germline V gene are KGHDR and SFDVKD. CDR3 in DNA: TGTGCCACCAGTGGTTGGACTAGCGCGCTCTCTGAGCAGTTCTTC. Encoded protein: CATSGWTSALSEQFF.

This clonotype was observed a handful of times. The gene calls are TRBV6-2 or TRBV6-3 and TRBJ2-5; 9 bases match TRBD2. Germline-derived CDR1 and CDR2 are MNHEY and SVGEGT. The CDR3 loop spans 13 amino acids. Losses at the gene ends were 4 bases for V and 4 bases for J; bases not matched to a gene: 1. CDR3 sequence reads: CASSSSGTETQYF. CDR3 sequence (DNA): TGTGCCAGCAGTTCTAGCGGGACAGAGACCCAGTACTTC.

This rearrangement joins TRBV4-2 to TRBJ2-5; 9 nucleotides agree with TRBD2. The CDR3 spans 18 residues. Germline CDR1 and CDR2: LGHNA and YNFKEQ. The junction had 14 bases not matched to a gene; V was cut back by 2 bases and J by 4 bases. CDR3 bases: TGTGCCAGCAGCCAATCGAGTAGAGTAGCGGGAGAAGGAGAGACCCAGTACTTC. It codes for CASSQSSRVAGEGETQYF.

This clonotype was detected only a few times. CDR3 nucleotides: TGTGCCATCAGTGCTCCACAGGGTCCCGGGGAGCTGTTTTTT. This translates into CAISAPQGPGELFF. This rearrangement joins TRBV10-3 to TRBJ2-2, with a weak D call TRBD1 (6 bases). Germline-derived CDR1 and CDR2 are ENHRY and SYGVKD. The CDR3 covers 14 residues. V dropped 4 bases and J dropped 6 bases, with 12 bases sitting between them.

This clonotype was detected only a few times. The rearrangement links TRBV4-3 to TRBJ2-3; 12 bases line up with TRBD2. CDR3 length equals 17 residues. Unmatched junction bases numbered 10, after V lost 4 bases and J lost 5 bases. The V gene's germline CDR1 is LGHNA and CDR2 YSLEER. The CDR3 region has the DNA TGCGCCAGCAGCCGGGGACTAGCGGGTCCCGCTAGAGATACGCAGTATTTT. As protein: CASSRGLAGPARDTQYF.

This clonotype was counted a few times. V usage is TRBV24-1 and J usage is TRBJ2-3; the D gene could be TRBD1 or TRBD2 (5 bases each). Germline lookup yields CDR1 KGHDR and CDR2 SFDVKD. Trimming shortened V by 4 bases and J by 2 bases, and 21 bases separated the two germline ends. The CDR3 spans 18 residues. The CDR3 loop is CATSDLEPGRGPTDTQYF. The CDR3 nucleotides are TGTGCCACCAGTGACCTCGAACCGGGACGGGGCCCCACAGATACGCAGTATTTT.

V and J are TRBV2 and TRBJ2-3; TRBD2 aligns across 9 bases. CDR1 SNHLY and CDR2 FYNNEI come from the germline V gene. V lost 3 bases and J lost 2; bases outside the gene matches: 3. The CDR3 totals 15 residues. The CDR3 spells CASSEAGGATDTQYF. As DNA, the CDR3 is TGTGCCAGCAGTGAGGCGGGAGGGGCCACAGATACGCAGTATTTT.

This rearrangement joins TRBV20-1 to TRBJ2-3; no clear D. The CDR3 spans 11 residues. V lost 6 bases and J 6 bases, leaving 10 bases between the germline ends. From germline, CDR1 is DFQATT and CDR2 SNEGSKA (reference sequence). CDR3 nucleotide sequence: TGCAGTGCCCTTCTTACCGATACGCAGTATTTT. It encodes CSALLTDTQYF.

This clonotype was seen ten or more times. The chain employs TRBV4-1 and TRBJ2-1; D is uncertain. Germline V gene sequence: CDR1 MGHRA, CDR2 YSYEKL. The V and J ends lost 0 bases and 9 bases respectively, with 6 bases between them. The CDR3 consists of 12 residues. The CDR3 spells CASSQDLGEQFF. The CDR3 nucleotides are TGCGCCAGCAGCCAAGATTTGGGTGAGCAGTTCTTC.

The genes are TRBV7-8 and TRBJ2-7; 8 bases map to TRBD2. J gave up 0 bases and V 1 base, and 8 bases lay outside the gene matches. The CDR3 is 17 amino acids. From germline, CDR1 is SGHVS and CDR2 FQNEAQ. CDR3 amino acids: CASSLGIAGGISYEQYF. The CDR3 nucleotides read TGTGCCAGCAGCTTAGGTATCGCGGGAGGCATCTCCTACGAGCAGTACTTC.

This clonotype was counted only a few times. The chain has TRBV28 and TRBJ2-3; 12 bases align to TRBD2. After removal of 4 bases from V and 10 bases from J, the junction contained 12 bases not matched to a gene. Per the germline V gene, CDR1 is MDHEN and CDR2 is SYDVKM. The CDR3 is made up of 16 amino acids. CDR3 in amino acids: CASSSLFGTSGYPQYF. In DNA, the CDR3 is TGTGCCAGCAGTTCGTTGTTCGGGACTAGCGGGTATCCGCAGTATTTT. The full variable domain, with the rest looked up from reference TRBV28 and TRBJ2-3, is DVKVTQSSRYLVKRTGEKVFLECVQDMDHENMFWYRQDPGLGLRLIYFSYDVKMKEKGDIPEGYSVSREKKERFSLILESASTNQTSMYLCASSSLFGTSGYPQYFGPGTRLTVL.

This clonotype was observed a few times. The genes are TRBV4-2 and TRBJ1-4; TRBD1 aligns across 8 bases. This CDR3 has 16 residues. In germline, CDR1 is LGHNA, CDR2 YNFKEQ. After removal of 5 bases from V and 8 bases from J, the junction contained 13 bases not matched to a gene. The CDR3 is CASSARQGPRDEKLFF. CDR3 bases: TGTGCCAGCAGCGCACGACAGGGGCCGAGGGACGAAAAACTGTTTTTT.

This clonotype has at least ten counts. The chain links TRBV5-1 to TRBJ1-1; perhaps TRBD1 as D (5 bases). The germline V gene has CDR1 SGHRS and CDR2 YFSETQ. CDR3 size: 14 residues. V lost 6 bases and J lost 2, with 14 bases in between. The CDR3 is CASKFDSINTEAFF. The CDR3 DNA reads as TGCGCCAGCAAGTTCGACAGTATAAACACTGAAGCTTTCTTT. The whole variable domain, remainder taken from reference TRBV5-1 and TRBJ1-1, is KAGVTQTPRYLIKTRGQQVTLSCSPISGHRSVSWYQQTPGQGLQFLFEYFSETQRNKGNFPGRFSGRQFSNSRSEMNVSTLELGDSALYLCASKFDSINTEAFFGQGTRLTVV.

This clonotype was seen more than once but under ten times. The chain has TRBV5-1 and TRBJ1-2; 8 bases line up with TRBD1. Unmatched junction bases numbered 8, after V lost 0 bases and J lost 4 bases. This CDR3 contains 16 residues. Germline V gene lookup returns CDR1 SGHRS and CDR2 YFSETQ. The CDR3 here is CASSLVGTGVPYGYTF. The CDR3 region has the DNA TGCGCCAGCAGCTTGGTGGGGACAGGTGTTCCCTATGGCTACACCTTC.

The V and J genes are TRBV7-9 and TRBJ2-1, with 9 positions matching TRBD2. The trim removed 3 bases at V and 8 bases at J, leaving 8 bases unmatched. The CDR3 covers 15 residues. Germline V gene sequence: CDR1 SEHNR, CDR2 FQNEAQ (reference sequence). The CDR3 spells CASSFGLAGRDEQFF. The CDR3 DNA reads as TGTGCCAGCAGCTTTGGGCTAGCGGGAAGGGATGAGCAGTTCTTC.

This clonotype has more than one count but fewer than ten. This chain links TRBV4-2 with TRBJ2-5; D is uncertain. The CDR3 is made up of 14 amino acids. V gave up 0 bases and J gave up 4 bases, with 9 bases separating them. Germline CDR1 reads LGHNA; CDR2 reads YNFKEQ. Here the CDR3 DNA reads TGTGCCAGCAGCCAAGATCGAAGATTAGAGACCCAGTACTTC. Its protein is CASSQDRRLETQYF.

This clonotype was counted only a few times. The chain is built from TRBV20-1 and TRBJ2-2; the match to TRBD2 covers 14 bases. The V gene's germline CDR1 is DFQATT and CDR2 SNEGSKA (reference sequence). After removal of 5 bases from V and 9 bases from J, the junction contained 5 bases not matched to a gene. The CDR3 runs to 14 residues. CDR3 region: CSASGTSGGRELFF. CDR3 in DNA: TGCAGTGCTTCTGGGACTAGCGGGGGTAGGGAGCTGTTTTTT.

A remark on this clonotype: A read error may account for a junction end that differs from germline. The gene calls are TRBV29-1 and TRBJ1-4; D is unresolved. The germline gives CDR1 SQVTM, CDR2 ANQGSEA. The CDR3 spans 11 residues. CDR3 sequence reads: CSVETKEKLFF. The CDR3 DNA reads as TGCAGCGTTGAAACTAAGGAAAAACTGTTTTTT. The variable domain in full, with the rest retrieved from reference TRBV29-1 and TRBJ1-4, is SAVISQKPSRDICQRGTSLTIQCQVDSQVTMMFWYRQQPGQSLTLIATANQGSEATYESGFVIDKFPISRPNLTFSTLTVSNMSPEDSSIYLCSVETKEKLFFGSGTQLSVL.

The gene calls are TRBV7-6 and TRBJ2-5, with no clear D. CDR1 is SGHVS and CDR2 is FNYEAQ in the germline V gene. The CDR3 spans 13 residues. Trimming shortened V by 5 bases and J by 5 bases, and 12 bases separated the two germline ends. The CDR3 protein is CASSATPEETQYF. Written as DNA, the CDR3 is TGTGCCAGCAGCGCGACCCCGGAGGAGACCCAGTACTTC.